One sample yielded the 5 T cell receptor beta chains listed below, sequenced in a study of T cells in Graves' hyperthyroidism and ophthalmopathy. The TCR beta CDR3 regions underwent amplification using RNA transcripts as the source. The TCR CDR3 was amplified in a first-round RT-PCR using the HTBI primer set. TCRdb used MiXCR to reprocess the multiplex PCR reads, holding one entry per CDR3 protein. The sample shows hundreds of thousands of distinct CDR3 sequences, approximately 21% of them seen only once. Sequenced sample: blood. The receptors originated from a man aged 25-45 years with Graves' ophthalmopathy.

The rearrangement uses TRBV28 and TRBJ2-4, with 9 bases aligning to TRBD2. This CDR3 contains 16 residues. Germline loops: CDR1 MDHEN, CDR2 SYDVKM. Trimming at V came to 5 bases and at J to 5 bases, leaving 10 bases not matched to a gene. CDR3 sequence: CASSPEWREGQNIQYF. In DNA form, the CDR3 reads TGTGCCAGCAGTCCCGAATGGCGGGAGGGCCAAAACATTCAGTACTTC.

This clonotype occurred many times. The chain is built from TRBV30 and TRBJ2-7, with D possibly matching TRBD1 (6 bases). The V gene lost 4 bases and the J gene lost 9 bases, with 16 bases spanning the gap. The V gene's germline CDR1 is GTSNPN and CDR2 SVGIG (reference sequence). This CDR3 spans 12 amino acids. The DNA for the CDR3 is TGTGCCTGGAACTCGGGAACAGGGCGGCAGTACTTC. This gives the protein CAWNSGTGRQYF. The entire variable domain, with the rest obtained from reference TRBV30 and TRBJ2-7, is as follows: SQTIHQWPATLVQPVGSPLSLECTVEGTSNPNLYWYRQAAGRGLQLLFYSVGIGQISSEVPQNLSASRPQDRQFILSSKKLLLSDSGFYLCAWNSGTGRQYFGPGTRLTVT.

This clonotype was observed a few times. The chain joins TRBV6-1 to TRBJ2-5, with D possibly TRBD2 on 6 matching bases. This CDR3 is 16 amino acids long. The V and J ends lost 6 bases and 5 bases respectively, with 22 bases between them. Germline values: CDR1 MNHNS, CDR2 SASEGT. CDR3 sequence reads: CASSETPGGARETQYF. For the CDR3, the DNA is TGTGCCAGCAGCGAAACCCCCGGCGGGGCCAGGGAGACCCAGTACTTC.

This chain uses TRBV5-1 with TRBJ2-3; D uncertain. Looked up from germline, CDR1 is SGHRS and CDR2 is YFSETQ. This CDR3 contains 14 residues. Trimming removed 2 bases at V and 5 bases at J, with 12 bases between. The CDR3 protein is CASSLERPEDTQYF. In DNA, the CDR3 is TGCGCCAGCAGCTTAGAAAGACCCGAAGATACGCAGTATTTT.

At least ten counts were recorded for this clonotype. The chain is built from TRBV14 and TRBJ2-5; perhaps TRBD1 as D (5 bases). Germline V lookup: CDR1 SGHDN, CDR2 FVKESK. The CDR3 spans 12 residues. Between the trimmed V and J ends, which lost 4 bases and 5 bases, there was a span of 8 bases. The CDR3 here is CASSRTGETQYF. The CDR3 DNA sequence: TGTGCCAGCAGCCGCACAGGCGAGACCCAGTACTTC.